These 14 T cell receptor beta chains were sequenced from one sample in a study of blood T cell repertoires in COVID-19. Data came from immunoSEQ multiplex PCR; TCRdb stores just in-frame clones and leaves some out. The data hold around 250,000 clones, with around 83% observed a single time. The specimen was peripheral blood. Receptor source: a young man with active or convalescent COVID-19.

V and J are TRBV6-5 and TRBJ1-1; D uncertain. The CDR3 length is 13 residues. The V gene lost 6 bases and the J gene lost 4 bases, with 12 bases spanning the gap. The germline V gene encodes CDR1 MNHEY and CDR2 SVGAGI. The CDR3 sequence: CASSSLEGTEAFF. CDR3 bases: TGTGCCAGCAGCTCGCTTGAGGGCACTGAAGCTTTCTTT.

The rearrangement links TRBV11-2 to TRBJ2-3; 10 nucleotides align to TRBD2. Germline values: CDR1 SGHAT, CDR2 FQNNGV. After removal of 5 bases from V and 5 bases from J, the junction contained 7 bases not matched to a gene. CDR3 length equals 15 residues. The CDR3 region has the DNA TGTGCCAGCAGCCTCAGCGGGAGGGCCTTAGATACGCAGTATTTT. It codes for CASSLSGRALDTQYF.

In this sample, this clone turned up a few times. V gene TRBV29-1 combines with J gene TRBJ2-1, with 7 bases identical to TRBD2. V lost 4 bases to trimming and J lost 6 bases; unmatched junction nucleotides: 12. Germline V gives CDR1 SQVTM, CDR2 ANQGSEA. The CDR3 is 15 amino acids. The CDR3 DNA reads as TGCAGCGTTGCCCAAGGACTAGTCAGTTTCAATGAGCAGTTCTTC. Translated: CSVAQGLVSFNEQFF.

The chain recombines TRBV9 with TRBJ2-1; D may be TRBD2 (6 bases). V lost 0 bases and J lost 8, with 18 bases in between. Germline V gives CDR1 SGDLS, CDR2 YYNGEE. The CDR3 totals 16 residues. In DNA, the CDR3 is TGTGCCAGCAGCGTAGGCGGGGCCCCAGAGGTCCATGAGCAGTTCTTC. Protein sequence: CASSVGGAPEVHEQFF.

The chain combines TRBV6-5 with TRBJ1-6; TRBD1 agrees at 9 bases. The CDR3 has 13 residues. CDR1 and CDR2 from the germline V gene are MNHEY and SVGAGI. Trimming cost V 6 bases and J 8 bases; bases outside gene matches: 2. CDR3 protein: CASRRDRDSPLHF. Written as DNA, the CDR3 is TGTGCCAGCAGACGGGACAGGGATTCACCCCTCCACTTT.

The V and J genes are TRBV6-5 and TRBJ2-2; D remains ambiguous. The V end lost 7 bases, the J end lost 6 bases, and 12 bases lay between the germline ends. This CDR3 has 13 residues. Looked up from germline, CDR1 is MNHEY and CDR2 is SVGAGI. The CDR3 DNA is TGTGCCAGCACCCTAATCTATTCCGGGGAGCTGTTTTTT. Its protein is CASTLIYSGELFF.

This clone is a singleton in its sample. This chain joins TRBV1 and TRBJ2-7; the table gives TRBD2 as D, unverified against the DNA. TRBV1 is a listed pseudogene. This CDR3 is built from 20 residues. CDR3 in amino acids: CTSSQEAPGLPLVGGYEQYF. The CDR3, as DNA: TGCACCAGCAGCCAAGAGGCTCCGGGACTACCGCTGGTGGGAGGCTACGAGCAGTACTTC.

The genes are TRBV30 and TRBJ1-6; D not resolved. The germline V and J ends were trimmed by 5 bases and 10 bases, with 12 bases remaining between them. The CDR3 runs 12 residues. CDR1 and CDR2 (germline): GTSNPN, SVGIG (reference sequence). The CDR3 loop reads CAWGLSRSPLHF. The CDR3 DNA reads TGTGCCTGGGGACTGAGTAGATCACCCCTCCACTTT.

V usage is TRBV5-4 and J usage is TRBJ2-2; 10 bases agree with TRBD1. The length of the CDR3 is 16 residues. Germline V gives CDR1 SGHNT, CDR2 YYREEE (reference sequence). The V segment lost 4 bases and the J segment 2 bases; nucleotides outside the gene matches: 5. The CDR3 protein is CASSTGQGVNTGELFF. The CDR3 DNA reads as TGTGCCAGCAGCACCGGACAGGGGGTAAACACCGGGGAGCTGTTTTTT.

The J gene is TRBJ1-2, the V gene TRBV3-1 (or the pseudogene TRBV3-2); D possibly corresponds to TRBD1 (5 bases). The V gene lost 1 base and the J gene lost 8 bases, with 14 bases spanning the gap. Per the germline V gene, CDR1 is LGHDT and CDR2 is YNNKEL (reference sequence). The CDR3 sequence is 14 residues long. In DNA, the CDR3 is TGTGCCAGCAGCCAAGCTGCAGGGCAAACAGGCTACACCTTC. Residues: CASSQAAGQTGYTF.

This sequence joins TRBV14 and TRBJ1-2; 8 positions agree with TRBD1. V trimming: 1 base; J trimming: 7 bases; junction bases outside the gene matches: 5. Germline V gene lookup returns CDR1 SGHDN and CDR2 FVKESK. The CDR3 covers 14 residues. The CDR3 DNA sequence: TGTGCCAGCAGCCAAGGCCAGGGGGCCGGTGGCTACACCTTC. Protein product: CASSQGQGAGGYTF.

The chain combines TRBV23-1 with TRBJ1-5; D perhaps matches TRBD1 (6 bases). TRBV23-1 is assigned to the ORF class and has an uncertain function. The CDR3 is 19 amino acids. V lost 4 bases and J 0 bases, leaving 22 bases between the germline ends. This chain's CDR3 is CASSLFWRMTGGSNQPQHF. The CDR3 bases are TGCGCCAGCAGTCTCTTCTGGCGAATGACAGGCGGTAGCAATCAGCCCCAGCATTTT.

This chain joins TRBV5-1 and TRBJ2-1; 7 bases map to TRBD1. Germline V CDR1 and CDR2: SGHRS, YFSETQ. This CDR3 comprises 15 residues. Trimming removed 3 bases from V and 4 bases from J; junction bases left unmatched: 7. The DNA of the CDR3 is TGCGCCAGCAGCTCACAGGGGTCCCGATACAATGAGCAGTTCTTC. Translating gives CASSSQGSRYNEQFF. Based on the CDR3 plus reference TRBV5-1 and TRBJ2-1, the full variable domain is KAGVTQTPRYLIKTRGQQVTLSCSPISGHRSVSWYQQTPGQGLQFLFEYFSETQRNKGNFPGRFSGRQFSNSRSEMNVSTLELGDSALYLCASSSQGSRYNEQFFGPGTRLTVL.

The chain recombines TRBV5-1 with TRBJ2-7; possible D gene TRBD2, 6 bases. The germline CDR1 and CDR2 sequences are SGHRS and YFSETQ. The CDR3 is made up of 15 amino acids. With 0 bases removed from V and 5 bases from J, the gap between germline ends came to 15 bases. CDR3: CASSLESAGVNEQYF. The DNA of the CDR3 is TGCGCCAGCAGCTTGGAGTCAGCGGGTGTTAACGAGCAGTACTTC.